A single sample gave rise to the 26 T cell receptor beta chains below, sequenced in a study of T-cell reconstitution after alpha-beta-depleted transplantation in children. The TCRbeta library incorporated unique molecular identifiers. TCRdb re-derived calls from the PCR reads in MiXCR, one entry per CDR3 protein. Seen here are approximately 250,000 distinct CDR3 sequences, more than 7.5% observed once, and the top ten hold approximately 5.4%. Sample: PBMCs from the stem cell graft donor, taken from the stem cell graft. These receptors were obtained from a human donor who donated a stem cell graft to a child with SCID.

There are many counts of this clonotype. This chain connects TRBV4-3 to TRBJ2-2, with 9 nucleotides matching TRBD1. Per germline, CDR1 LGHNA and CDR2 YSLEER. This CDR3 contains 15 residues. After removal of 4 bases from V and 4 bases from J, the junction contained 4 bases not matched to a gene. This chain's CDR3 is CASSRDRGSTGELFF. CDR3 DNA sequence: TGCGCCAGCAGCCGCGACAGGGGGTCCACCGGGGAGCTGTTTTTT.

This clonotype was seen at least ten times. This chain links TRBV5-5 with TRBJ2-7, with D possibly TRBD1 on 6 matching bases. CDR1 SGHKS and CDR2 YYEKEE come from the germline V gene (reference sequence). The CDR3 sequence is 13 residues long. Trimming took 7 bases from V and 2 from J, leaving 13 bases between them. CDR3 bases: TGTGCCAGCGCCTGGACAGACACCTACGAGCAGTACTTC. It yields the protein CASAWTDTYEQYF. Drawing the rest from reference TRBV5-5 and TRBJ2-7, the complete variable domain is DAGVTQSPTHLIKTRGQQVTLRCSPISGHKSVSWYQQVLGQGPQFIFQYYEKEERGRGNFPDRFSARQFPNYSSELNVNALLLGDSALYLCASAWTDTYEQYFGPGTRLTVT.

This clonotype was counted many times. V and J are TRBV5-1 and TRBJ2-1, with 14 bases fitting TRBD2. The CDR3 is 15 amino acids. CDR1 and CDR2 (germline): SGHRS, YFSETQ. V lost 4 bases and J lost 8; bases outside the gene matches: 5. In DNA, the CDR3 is TGCGCCAGCAGCCAGACTAGCGGGGGGGCATATGAGCAGTTCTTC. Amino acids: CASSQTSGGAYEQFF.

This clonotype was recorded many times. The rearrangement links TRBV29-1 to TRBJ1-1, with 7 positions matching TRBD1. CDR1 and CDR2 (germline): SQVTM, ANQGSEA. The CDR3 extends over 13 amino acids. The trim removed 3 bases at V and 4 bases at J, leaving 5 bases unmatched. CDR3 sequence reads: CSVDARGGTEAFF. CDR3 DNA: TGCAGCGTTGACGCCAGGGGGGGCACTGAAGCTTTCTTT.

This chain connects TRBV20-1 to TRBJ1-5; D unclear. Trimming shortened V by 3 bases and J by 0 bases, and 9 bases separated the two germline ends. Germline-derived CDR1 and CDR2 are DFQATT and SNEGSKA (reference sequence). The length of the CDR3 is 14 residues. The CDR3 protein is CSASGDDSNQPQHF. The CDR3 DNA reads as TGCAGTGCTAGTGGCGACGATAGCAATCAGCCCCAGCATTTT.

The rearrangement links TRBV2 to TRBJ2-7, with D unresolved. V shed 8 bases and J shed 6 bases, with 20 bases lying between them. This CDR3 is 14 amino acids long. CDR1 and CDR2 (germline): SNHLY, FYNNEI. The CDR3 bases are TGTGCCAGCGTCCGGATGCAGGAATCCGGCGAGCAGTACTTC. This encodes CASVRMQESGEQYF.

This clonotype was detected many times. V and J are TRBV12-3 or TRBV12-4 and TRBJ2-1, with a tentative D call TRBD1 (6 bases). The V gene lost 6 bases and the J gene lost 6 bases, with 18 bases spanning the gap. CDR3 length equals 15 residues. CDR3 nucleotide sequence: TGTGCCAGCAGCACAAACAGGGCCCCCTCCAATGAGCAGTTCTTC. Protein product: CASSTNRAPSNEQFF.

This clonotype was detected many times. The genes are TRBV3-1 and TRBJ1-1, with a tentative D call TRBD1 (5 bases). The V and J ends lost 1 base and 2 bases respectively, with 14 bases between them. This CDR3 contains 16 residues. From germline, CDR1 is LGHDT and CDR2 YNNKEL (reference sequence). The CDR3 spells CASSQGDNRRNTEAFF. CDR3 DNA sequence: TGTGCCAGCAGCCAAGGCGACAACAGGAGAAACACTGAAGCTTTCTTT.

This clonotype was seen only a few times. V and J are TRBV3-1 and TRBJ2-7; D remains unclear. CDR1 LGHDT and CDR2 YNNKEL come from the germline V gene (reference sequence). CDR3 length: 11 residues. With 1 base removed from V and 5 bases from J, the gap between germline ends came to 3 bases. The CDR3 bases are TGTGCCAGCAGCCAAGTCCACGAGCAGTACTTC. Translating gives CASSQVHEQYF.

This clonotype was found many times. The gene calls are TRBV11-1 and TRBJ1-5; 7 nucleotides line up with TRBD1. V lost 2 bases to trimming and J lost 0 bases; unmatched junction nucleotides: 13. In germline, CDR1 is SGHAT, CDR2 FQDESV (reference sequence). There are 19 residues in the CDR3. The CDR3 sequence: CASSLQHRGRAYSNQPQHF. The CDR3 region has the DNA TGTGCCAGCAGCTTACAACACAGGGGTAGGGCTTATAGCAATCAGCCCCAGCATTTT.

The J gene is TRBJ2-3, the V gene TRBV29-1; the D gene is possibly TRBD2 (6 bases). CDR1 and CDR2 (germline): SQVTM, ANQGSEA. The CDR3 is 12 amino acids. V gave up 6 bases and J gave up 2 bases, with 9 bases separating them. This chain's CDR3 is CSVGLHTDTQYF. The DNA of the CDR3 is TGCAGCGTGGGACTTCACACAGATACGCAGTATTTT.

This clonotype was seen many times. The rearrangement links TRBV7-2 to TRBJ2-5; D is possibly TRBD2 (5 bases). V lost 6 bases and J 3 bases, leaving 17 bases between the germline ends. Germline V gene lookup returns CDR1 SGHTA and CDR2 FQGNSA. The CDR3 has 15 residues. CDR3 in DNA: TGTGCCAGCAGAACAAGCGGCCCGGGCAAAGAGACCCAGTACTTC. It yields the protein CASRTSGPGKETQYF. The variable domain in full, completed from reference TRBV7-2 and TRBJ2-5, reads GAGVSQSPSNKVTEKGKDVELRCDPISGHTALYWYRQSLGQGLEFLIYFQGNSAPDKSGLPSDRFSAERTGGSVSTLTIQRTQQEDSAVYLCASRTSGPGKETQYFGPGTRLLVL.

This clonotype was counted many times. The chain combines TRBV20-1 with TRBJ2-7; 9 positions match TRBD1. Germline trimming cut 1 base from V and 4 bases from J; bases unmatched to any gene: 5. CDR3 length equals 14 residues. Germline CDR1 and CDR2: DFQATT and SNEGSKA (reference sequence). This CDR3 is CSARVAGQGYEQYF. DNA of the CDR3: TGCAGTGCTAGAGTGGCGGGACAGGGTTACGAGCAGTACTTC.

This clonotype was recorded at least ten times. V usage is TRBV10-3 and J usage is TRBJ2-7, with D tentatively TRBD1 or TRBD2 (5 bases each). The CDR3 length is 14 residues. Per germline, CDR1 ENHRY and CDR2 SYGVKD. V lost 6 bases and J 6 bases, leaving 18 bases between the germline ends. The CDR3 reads CAIRDFRDPIEQYF. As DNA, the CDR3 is TGTGCCATCAGGGATTTCAGGGACCCCATCGAGCAGTACTTC.

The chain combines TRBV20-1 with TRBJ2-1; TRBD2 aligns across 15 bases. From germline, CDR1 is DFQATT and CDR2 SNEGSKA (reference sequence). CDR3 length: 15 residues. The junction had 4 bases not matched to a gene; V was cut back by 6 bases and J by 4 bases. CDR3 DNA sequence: TGCAGTGCCGAGGGGACTAGCGGGGGGTACAATGAGCAGTTCTTC. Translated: CSAEGTSGGYNEQFF.

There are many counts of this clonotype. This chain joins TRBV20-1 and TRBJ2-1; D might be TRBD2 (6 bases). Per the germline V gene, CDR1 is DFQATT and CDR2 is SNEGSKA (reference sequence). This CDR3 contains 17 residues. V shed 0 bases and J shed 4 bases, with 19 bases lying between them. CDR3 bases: TGCAGTGCTAGAGATCCCGGACGGAGCGGGCGATACAATGAGCAGTTCTTC. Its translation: CSARDPGRSGRYNEQFF.

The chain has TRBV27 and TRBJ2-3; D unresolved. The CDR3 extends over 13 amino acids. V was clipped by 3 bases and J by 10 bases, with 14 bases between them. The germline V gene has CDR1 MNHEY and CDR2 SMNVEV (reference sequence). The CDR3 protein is CASSFRALRAQYF. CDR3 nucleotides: TGTGCCAGCAGTTTCCGGGCCCTAAGGGCGCAGTATTTT.

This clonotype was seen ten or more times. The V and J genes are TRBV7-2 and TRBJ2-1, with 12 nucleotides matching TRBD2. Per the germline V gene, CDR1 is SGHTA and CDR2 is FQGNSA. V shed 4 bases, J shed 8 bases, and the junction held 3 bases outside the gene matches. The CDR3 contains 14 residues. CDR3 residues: CASSWTSGAHEQFF. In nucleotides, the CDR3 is TGTGCCAGCAGCTGGACTAGCGGGGCCCATGAGCAGTTCTTC.

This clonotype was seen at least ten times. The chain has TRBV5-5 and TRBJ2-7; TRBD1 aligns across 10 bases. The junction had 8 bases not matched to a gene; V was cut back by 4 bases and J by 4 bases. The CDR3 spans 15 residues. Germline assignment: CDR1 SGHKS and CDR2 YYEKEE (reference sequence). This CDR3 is CASSVGQGGLYEQYF. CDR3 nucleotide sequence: TGTGCCAGCAGCGTTGGACAGGGGGGCTTGTACGAGCAGTACTTC.

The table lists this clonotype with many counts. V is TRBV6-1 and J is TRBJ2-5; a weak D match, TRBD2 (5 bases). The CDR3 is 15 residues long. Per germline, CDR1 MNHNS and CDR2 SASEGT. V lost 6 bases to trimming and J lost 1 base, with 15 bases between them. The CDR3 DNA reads TGTGCCAGCAGCCGAGGCCCACTAGGCCAAGAGACCCAGTACTTC. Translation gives CASSRGPLGQETQYF.

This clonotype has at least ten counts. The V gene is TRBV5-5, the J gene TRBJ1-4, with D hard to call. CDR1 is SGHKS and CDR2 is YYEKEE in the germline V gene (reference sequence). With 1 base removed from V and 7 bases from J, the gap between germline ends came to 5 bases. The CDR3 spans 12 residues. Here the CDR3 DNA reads TGTGCCAGCAGCTTGTATGGTGAAAAACTGTTTTTT. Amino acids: CASSLYGEKLFF.

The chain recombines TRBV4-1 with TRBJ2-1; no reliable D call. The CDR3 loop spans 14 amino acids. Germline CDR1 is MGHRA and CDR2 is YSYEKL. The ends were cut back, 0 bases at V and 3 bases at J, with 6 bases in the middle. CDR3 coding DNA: TGCGCCAGCAGCCAAGATGGGGTCTACAATGAGCAGTTCTTC. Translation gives CASSQDGVYNEQFF.

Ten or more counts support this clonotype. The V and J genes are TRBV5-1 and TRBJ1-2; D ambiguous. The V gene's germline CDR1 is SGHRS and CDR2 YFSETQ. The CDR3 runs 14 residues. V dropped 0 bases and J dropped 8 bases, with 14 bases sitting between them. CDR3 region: CASSLDTESLGYTF. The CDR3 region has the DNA TGCGCCAGCAGCTTGGATACGGAATCTCTCGGCTACACCTTC.

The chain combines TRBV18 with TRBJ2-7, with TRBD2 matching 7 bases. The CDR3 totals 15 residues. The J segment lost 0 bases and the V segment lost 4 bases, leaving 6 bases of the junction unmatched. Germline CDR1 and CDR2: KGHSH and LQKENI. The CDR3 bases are TGTGCCAGCTCACGAAGCGGGGCGAGCTCCTACGAGCAGTACTTC. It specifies CASSRSGASSYEQYF.

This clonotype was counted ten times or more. CDR3 coding DNA: TGTGCCAGCAGCCGAAAGGGACTCCACAGCTCCTACAATGAGCAGTTCTTC. Encoded protein: CASSRKGLHSSYNEQFF. The chain carries TRBV7-2 and TRBJ2-1; weak D call: TRBD2 (6 bases). Trimming took off 5 bases at V and 0 bases at J, with 17 bases between the two ends. The CDR3 runs to 17 residues. Per the germline V gene, CDR1 is SGHTA and CDR2 is FQGNSA. The full variable domain, its missing parts supplied by reference TRBV7-2 and TRBJ2-1, is GAGVSQSPSNKVTEKGKDVELRCDPISGHTALYWYRQSLGQGLEFLIYFQGNSAPDKSGLPSDRFSAERTGGSVSTLTIQRTQQEDSAVYLCASSRKGLHSSYNEQFFGPGTRLTVL.

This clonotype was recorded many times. The CDR3 coding sequence is TGTGCCAGCAGCCCGACCGGGACAGCGTTGTGGGTTTCACCCCTCCACTTT. This sequence encodes CASSPTGTALWVSPLHF. V is TRBV7-2 and J is TRBJ1-6; 7 bases are shared with TRBD1. CDR1 and CDR2 (germline): SGHTA, FQGNSA. V dropped 5 bases and J dropped 9; count of bases not matched to a gene: 16. The CDR3 consists of 17 residues.